What follows are 12 T cell receptor beta chains derived from one specimen sequenced in a study of beta chain features in type 1 diabetes. Study conclusions and caveats: All four CD4+ subsets from Type 1 diabetes patients carried moderately but significantly shorter TCRB CDR3s.

The antigens these receptors bind are not known. Every isolated RNA sample was fully reverse transcribed, so sequencing captured expressed TCRB transcripts. The protocol was immunoSEQ multiplex PCR, while the TCRdb copy is restricted to in-frame clones and leaves out a portion. This table holds 300,000 to 350,000 clones, around 9% found once. Sequencing was performed on central memory CD4+ T cells from blood. The receptors shown here come from a young man with type 1 diabetes.

A few counts support this clone. The rearrangement uses TRBV7-2 and TRBJ1-2, with D tentatively TRBD1 (5 bases). The germline gives CDR1 SGHTA, CDR2 FQGNSA. V gave up 6 bases and J gave up 8 bases, with 16 bases separating them. This CDR3 is built from 13 residues. This chain's CDR3 is CASRLEQAGGYTF. The CDR3 DNA is TGTGCCAGCAGACTGGAACAGGCGGGAGGCTACACCTTC.

The rearrangement uses TRBV25-1 and TRBJ2-2, with a weak D call TRBD1 (6 bases). With 8 bases removed from V and 1 base from J, the gap between germline ends came to 11 bases. Germline CDR1 reads MGHDK; CDR2 reads SYGVNS. This CDR3 is built from 14 residues. CDR3 coding DNA: TGTGCCAGCCGGAGCAGGGGGAACACCGGGGAGCTGTTTTTT. Translated, it gives CASRSRGNTGELFF.

The chain carries TRBV4-1 and TRBJ2-5; 9 bases are shared with TRBD2. Germline V gene lookup returns CDR1 MGHRA and CDR2 YSYEKL. The J segment lost 5 bases and the V segment lost 0 bases, leaving 7 bases of the junction unmatched. The CDR3 consists of 16 residues. CDR3 amino acids: CASSQEAAGGLETQYF. The CDR3 nucleotides are TGCGCCAGCAGCCAAGAAGCAGCGGGGGGCCTCGAGACCCAGTACTTC.

This clone was recorded a few times. This chain links TRBV28 with TRBJ1-2, with D uncertain. V lost 4 bases and J lost 2, with 11 bases in between. The CDR3 covers 14 residues. Per germline, CDR1 MDHEN and CDR2 SYDVKM. CDR3 DNA: TGTGCCAGCAGTTCCCTGACTACCAACTATGGCTACACCTTC. It encodes CASSSLTTNYGYTF.

The CDR3 sequence is CASSLVLGVGTEAFF. For the CDR3, the DNA is TGTGCCAGCAGCTTGGTTTTAGGGGTTGGGACTGAAGCTTTCTTT. The chain recombines TRBV5-4 with TRBJ1-1, with TRBD1 as a possible D gene (5 bases). The CDR3 is 15 residues long. The V and J ends lost 0 bases and 5 bases respectively, with 14 bases between them. CDR1 and CDR2 from the germline V gene are SGHNT and YYREEE (reference sequence). The whole variable domain, filled in from reference TRBV5-4 and TRBJ1-1, reads ETGVTQSPTHLIKTRGQQVTLRCSSQSGHNTVSWYQQALGQGPQFIFQYYREEENGRGNFPPRFSGLQFPNYSSELNVNALELDDSALYLCASSLVLGVGTEAFFGQGTRLTVV.

The rearrangement joins TRBV20-1 to TRBJ2-7; TRBD2 is a possible D gene (6 bases). The ends were cut back, 3 bases at V and 6 bases at J, with 9 bases in the middle. This CDR3 spans 11 amino acids. Germline CDR1 is DFQATT and CDR2 is SNEGSKA (reference sequence). The CDR3 loop reads CSASGGFEQYF. CDR3 bases: TGCAGTGCTAGTGGGGGGTTCGAGCAGTACTTC.

V is TRBV5-1 and J is TRBJ1-5, with 12 bases lining up with TRBD1. This CDR3 contains 16 residues. CDR1 SGHRS and CDR2 YFSETQ come from the germline V gene. J was trimmed by 6 bases and V by 4 bases; bases with no gene match: 8. The CDR3 DNA sequence: TGCGCCAGCAGCATAGACGGGACAGGGGGCGGTCAGCCCCAGCATTTT. Amino acid sequence: CASSIDGTGGGQPQHF.

CDR3 sequence reads: CATDGQYSNQPQHF. CDR3 nucleotides: TGTGCCACCGACGGGCAATATAGCAATCAGCCCCAGCATTTT. The genes are TRBV19 and TRBJ1-5; D remains unclear. The CDR3 runs to 14 residues. Trimming pared 10 bases from V and 0 bases from J, leaving 13 bases between. Germline loops: CDR1 LNHDA, CDR2 SQIVND (reference sequence).

The chain joins TRBV5-1 to TRBJ1-1, with 9 bases fitting TRBD1. This CDR3 has 17 amino acids. Trimming at V came to 2 bases and at J to 4 bases, leaving 12 bases not matched to a gene. Germline CDR1 is SGHRS and CDR2 is YFSETQ. The CDR3, as DNA: TGCGCCAGCAGCTTAAGCCCCGGGACAGGGTGGGGCACTGAAGCTTTCTTT. Translating it yields CASSLSPGTGWGTEAFF.

The chain joins TRBV10-3 to TRBJ1-3, with D tentatively TRBD1 (6 bases). This CDR3 has 14 amino acids. The germline V gene encodes CDR1 ENHRY and CDR2 SYGVKD. Trimming cost V 5 bases and J 2 bases, with 10 bases left between them. DNA for the CDR3: TGTGCCATCAGTAACCGGGACACTGGAAACACCATATATTTT. Encoded protein: CAISNRDTGNTIYF.

The rearrangement joins TRBV5-6 to TRBJ2-7, with 9 bases lining up with TRBD2. This CDR3 has 15 amino acids. The V segment lost 2 bases and the J segment 2 bases; nucleotides outside the gene matches: 5. Germline CDR1 reads SGHDT; CDR2 reads YYEEEE. The CDR3 here is CASSFSGLAPYEQYF. As DNA, the CDR3 is TGTGCCAGCAGCTTCTCTGGACTAGCGCCCTACGAGCAGTACTTC.

The chain has TRBV15 and TRBJ2-6, with D perhaps given as TRBD1 or TRBD2 (5 bases each). Trimming removed 6 bases from V and 2 bases from J, with 8 bases in between. The CDR3 is 14 residues long. CDR1 and CDR2 (germline): LNHNV, YYDKDF (reference sequence). The chain's CDR3 is CATRRGAGANVLTF. For the CDR3, the DNA is TGTGCCACCAGACGAGGGGCTGGGGCCAACGTCCTGACTTTC.